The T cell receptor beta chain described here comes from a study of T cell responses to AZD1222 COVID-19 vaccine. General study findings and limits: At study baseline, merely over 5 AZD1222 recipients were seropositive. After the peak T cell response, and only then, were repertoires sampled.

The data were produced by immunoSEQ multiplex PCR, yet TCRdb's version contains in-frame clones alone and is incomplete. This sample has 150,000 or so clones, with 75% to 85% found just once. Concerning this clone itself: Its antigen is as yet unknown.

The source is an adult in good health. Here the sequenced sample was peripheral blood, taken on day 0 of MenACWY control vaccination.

The CDR3 coding sequence is TGTGCCAGCAGCCAGTCAGCGGACGTCTCCTACGAGCAGTACTTC. This sequence encodes CASSQSADVSYEQYF. The chain carries TRBV4-2 and TRBJ2-7; possibly TRBD2 for D (5 bases). Germline V CDR1 and CDR2: LGHNA, YNFKEQ. The CDR3 covers 15 residues. V was shortened by 3 bases and J by 0 bases, with 12 bases between the two germline ends.